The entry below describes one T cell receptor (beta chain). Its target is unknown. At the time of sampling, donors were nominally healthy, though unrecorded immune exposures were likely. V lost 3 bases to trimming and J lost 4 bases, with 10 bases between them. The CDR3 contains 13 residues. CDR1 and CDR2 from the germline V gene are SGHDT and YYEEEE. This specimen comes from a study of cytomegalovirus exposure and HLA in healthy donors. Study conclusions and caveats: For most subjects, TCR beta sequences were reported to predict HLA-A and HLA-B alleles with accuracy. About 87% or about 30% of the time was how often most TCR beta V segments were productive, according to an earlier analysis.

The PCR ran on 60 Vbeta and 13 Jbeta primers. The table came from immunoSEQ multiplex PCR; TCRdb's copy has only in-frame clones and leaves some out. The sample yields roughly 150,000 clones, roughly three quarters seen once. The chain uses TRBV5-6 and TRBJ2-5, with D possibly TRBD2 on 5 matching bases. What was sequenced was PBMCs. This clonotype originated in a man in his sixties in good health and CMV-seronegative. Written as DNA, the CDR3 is TGTGCCAGCAGCTCCGCGAGCGGAGAGACCCAGTACTTC. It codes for CASSSASGETQYF.